This TCR beta chain comes out of a study of T cells after yellow fever vaccination. Looking at the study overall: Fractions low in cell number were prepared with SMART-Seq v4 Ultra Low Input. Study-wide results and limits: Booster sampling recovered most clones from primary vaccination (under 98% CD4, approximately 90% CD8). A small share of clonotypes appeared in both CD4 and CD8 compartments.

This clonotype was counted at least ten times. The antigen is not known. In making TCR cDNA, 5'RACE template switching added a universal primer site and UMIs to it. TCRdb ran MiXCR on the 5' RACE reads and lists one entry per CDR3 protein. The data show under 250,000 distinct CDR3 sequences, 6.9% seen once. Trimming took 4 bases from V and 6 from J, leaving 13 bases between them. Germline CDR1 is SGHKS and CDR2 is YYEKEE (reference sequence). The CDR3 is 13 residues long. This clonotype originated in a man aged 25-45 years who received the YFV17D yellow fever vaccine. The J gene is TRBJ1-1, the V gene TRBV5-5; D remains unclear. This sample comprised CD4+ T cells sorted from PBMCs, obtained 15 days after the yellow fever booster vaccination. CDR3 protein: CASSQALEAEAFF. CDR3 coding DNA: TGTGCCAGCAGCCAGGCCCTAGAGGCTGAAGCTTTCTTT.